One sample yielded the 27 T cell receptor beta chains listed below, sequenced in a study of shared clonotypes between healthy human individuals. TCRdb keeps only in-frame clones here, not all; method: immunoSEQ multiplex PCR. Of about 380,000 clones in the sample, roughly 96% were seen once. Material for sequencing was memory CD8+ T cells sorted from blood. Subset denoted: CD45RO+ cells pooled with CCR7-negative TemRA cells. The receptors originated from a man aged 30-40 years in good health.

This chain joins TRBV10-3 and TRBJ2-7; no reliable D call. From germline, CDR1 is ENHRY and CDR2 SYGVKD. The CDR3 has 11 amino acids. The V gene lost 4 bases and the J gene lost 2 bases, with 3 bases spanning the gap. The CDR3 coding sequence is TGTGCCATCAGTGTGGCCTACGAGCAGTACTTC. This codes for CAISVAYEQYF.

The V gene is TRBV19, the J gene TRBJ1-2; D might be TRBD1 (6 bases). The germline gives CDR1 LNHDA, CDR2 SQIVND (reference sequence). There are 14 residues in the CDR3. V was trimmed by 3 bases and J by 8 bases, leaving 16 bases between them. The CDR3 loop reads CASSMGAGTRGYTF. CDR3 DNA sequence: TGTGCCAGTAGTATGGGGGCTGGGACTCGGGGCTACACCTTC.

In DNA form, the CDR3 reads TGTGCCAGCGTCTGGGGCGGGATTCGAAGGAATGAGCAGTTCTTC. It yields the protein CASVWGGIRRNEQFF. This chain joins TRBV11-2 and TRBJ2-1; D is possibly TRBD2 (6 bases). Trimming took 8 bases from V and 7 from J, leaving 21 bases between them. The CDR3 has 15 amino acids. The germline CDR1 and CDR2 sequences are SGHAT and FQNNGV.

The chain uses TRBV6-1 and TRBJ2-2; no firm D call. This CDR3 has 16 residues. V shed 2 bases and J shed 1 base, with 11 bases lying between them. Germline V gene sequence: CDR1 MNHNS, CDR2 SASEGT. DNA for the CDR3: TGTGCCAGCAGTGAATGGGCGTACAAGAACACCGGGGAGCTGTTTTTT. Translated, it gives CASSEWAYKNTGELFF.

This chain connects TRBV28 to TRBJ2-3; the match to TRBD2 covers 8 bases. J gave up 8 bases and V 6 bases, and 10 bases lay outside the gene matches. Germline V CDR1 and CDR2: MDHEN, SYDVKM. The CDR3 loop spans 14 amino acids. The CDR3 is CASRGGLVSGTQYF. The CDR3 nucleotides are TGTGCCAGCAGAGGGGGACTAGTGAGCGGTACGCAGTATTTT.

This rearrangement joins TRBV5-1 to TRBJ2-1, with D unclear. The CDR3 length is 14 residues. The V end lost 0 bases, the J end lost 8 bases, and 12 bases lay between the germline ends. Germline lookup yields CDR1 SGHRS and CDR2 YFSETQ. CDR3 DNA sequence: TGCGCCAGCAGCTTGGAGACGAGAAGGGATGAGCAGTTCTTC. Translated: CASSLETRRDEQFF.

The chain is built from TRBV5-1 and TRBJ2-2, with D tentatively TRBD2 (5 bases). This CDR3 is 15 amino acids long. The V gene lost 3 bases and the J gene lost 4 bases, with 13 bases spanning the gap. CDR1 SGHRS and CDR2 YFSETQ come from the germline V gene. CDR3 protein: CASSSKWESTGELFF. The CDR3 DNA follows: TGCGCCAGCAGCTCAAAGTGGGAGAGCACCGGGGAGCTGTTTTTT.

This sequence joins TRBV30 and TRBJ1-5; 12 bases are a match to TRBD1. This CDR3 has 16 residues. V shed 2 bases and J 5 bases; nucleotides not matched to a gene: 7. The germline CDR1 and CDR2 sequences are GTSNPN and SVGIG (reference sequence). The CDR3 loop reads CAWSPPGDRGHQPQHF. CDR3 DNA: TGTGCCTGGAGTCCCCCGGGGGACAGGGGGCATCAGCCCCAGCATTTT.

The CDR3 here is CASSPRADPSTDTQYF. The CDR3 coding sequence is TGTGCCAGCTCACCACGGGCCGACCCTAGCACAGATACGCAGTATTTT. The chain couples TRBV18 to TRBJ2-3; no reliable D call. V lost 1 base and J lost 0, with 11 bases in between. CDR1 and CDR2 (germline): KGHSH, LQKENI. The CDR3 is 16 amino acids.

The chain is built from TRBV30 and TRBJ2-7; perhaps TRBD2 as D (7 bases). V lost 2 bases to trimming and J lost 0 bases, with 14 bases between them. CDR1 and CDR2 from the germline V gene are GTSNPN and SVGIG (reference sequence). The CDR3 has 15 residues. Here the CDR3 reads CAWSLGGPFSYEQYF. The CDR3 DNA sequence: TGTGCCTGGAGTCTGGGGGGGCCATTCTCCTACGAGCAGTACTTC.

The chain links TRBV10-3 to TRBJ2-2; 9 positions agree with TRBD1. The CDR3 is 15 residues long. Germline CDR1 ENHRY, CDR2 SYGVKD. Losses at the gene ends were 10 bases for V and 6 bases for J; bases not matched to a gene: 12. CDR3 nucleotide sequence: TGTGCCACGGGGACCTTGACAGGGGGGGCCGGGGAGCTGTTTTTT. Translation gives CATGTLTGGAGELFF.

This clone was recorded a few times. The chain uses TRBV27 and TRBJ2-7; 9 bases agree with TRBD1. V gave up 3 bases and J gave up 7 bases; unmatched junction bases: 10. CDR1 is MNHEY, CDR2 SMNVEV, per germline (reference sequence). CDR3 length: 15 residues. In DNA, the CDR3 is TGTGCCAGCAGTTTCCCCGGGACAGGGACGGGGGAGCAGTACTTC. This encodes CASSFPGTGTGEQYF.

The chain combines TRBV19 with TRBJ2-1, with 7 bases aligning to TRBD2. CDR1 LNHDA and CDR2 SQIVND come from the germline V gene (reference sequence). This CDR3 is 15 amino acids long. V gave up 3 bases and J gave up 6 bases; unmatched junction bases: 8. Here the CDR3 DNA reads TGTGCCAGTAGTATTCCTGCGGGAGTAAGCAATGAGCAGTTCTTC. Protein: CASSIPAGVSNEQFF.

The CDR3, as DNA: TGTGCCAGCAGCTTGGGTAGTAGGGTCGAGCAGTACTTC. This encodes CASSLGSRVEQYF. The chain couples TRBV13 to TRBJ2-7, with D unresolved. The V gene's germline CDR1 is PRHDT and CDR2 FYEKMQ (reference sequence). Trimming left V 3 bases short and J 6 bases short, with 12 bases between. This CDR3 is built from 13 residues.

In DNA form, the CDR3 reads TGTGCCAGCAGCTTGGAGGGGTCGTATTTTGGCCTAGCGGGAGAGACCCAGTACTTC. It is translated as CASSLEGSYFGLAGETQYF. The V and J genes are TRBV5-6 and TRBJ2-5; TRBD2 matches 8 bases. Germline CDR1 SGHDT, CDR2 YYEEEE. V trimming: 0 bases; J trimming: 4 bases; junction bases outside the gene matches: 17. The CDR3 has 19 residues.

The chain couples TRBV5-4 to TRBJ1-2, with unresolved D. Trimming stripped 4 bases from V and 5 bases from J, with 15 bases between. The CDR3 consists of 14 residues. Looked up from germline, CDR1 is SGHNT and CDR2 is YYREEE (reference sequence). In DNA form, the CDR3 reads TGTGCCAGCAGCCCACCGGGCGTGGAGTATGGCTACACCTTC. As protein: CASSPPGVEYGYTF.

This chain links TRBV20-1 with TRBJ2-7; the D is unclear. The V gene's germline CDR1 is DFQATT and CDR2 SNEGSKA (reference sequence). The CDR3 extends over 11 amino acids. The V gene lost 2 bases and the J gene lost 3 bases, with 5 bases spanning the gap. The CDR3 DNA is TGCAGTGCTAGATTATTCTACGAGCAGTACTTC. It encodes CSARLFYEQYF.

The V gene is TRBV28, the J gene TRBJ1-1, with 7 bases fitting TRBD1. V lost 7 bases to trimming and J lost 3 bases; unmatched junction nucleotides: 11. CDR3 length equals 15 residues. From germline, CDR1 is MDHEN and CDR2 SYDVKM. CDR3 loop: CASIRDSPLDTEAFF. Written as DNA, the CDR3 is TGTGCCAGCATCCGGGACAGCCCTCTGGACACTGAAGCTTTCTTT. The variable domain in full, completed from reference TRBV28 and TRBJ1-1, reads DVKVTQSSRYLVKRTGEKVFLECVQDMDHENMFWYRQDPGLGLRLIYFSYDVKMKEKGDIPEGYSVSREKKERFSLILESASTNQTSMYLCASIRDSPLDTEAFFGQGTRLTVV.

In this sample, this clone turned up once. The chain uses TRBV6-1 and TRBJ2-4; no definite D call. The V end lost 2 bases, the J end lost 0 bases, and 14 bases lay between the germline ends. There are 17 residues in the CDR3. From germline, CDR1 is MNHNS and CDR2 SASEGT. The CDR3 protein is CASSELSSVLAKNIQYF. The CDR3 DNA follows: TGTGCCAGCAGTGAATTATCTTCGGTCCTAGCCAAAAACATTCAGTACTTC.

The genes are TRBV6-6 and TRBJ2-5, with D possibly being TRBD1 (5 bases). The ends were cut back, 7 bases at V and 2 bases at J, with 11 bases in the middle. CDR1 and CDR2 (germline): MNHNY, SVGAGI (reference sequence). The CDR3 runs 13 residues. For the CDR3, the DNA is TGTGCCAGCATTACAGGCGGACAAGAGACCCAGTACTTC. Protein product: CASITGGQETQYF.

This clone was observed a single time. Other DNA sequences in the same sample also yield this CDR3. The chain combines TRBV6-5 with TRBJ2-3; unclear D gene. The CDR3 has 14 amino acids. CDR1 is MNHEY and CDR2 is SVGAGI in the germline V gene. Between the trimmed V and J ends, which lost 0 bases and 4 bases, there was a span of 8 bases. CDR3: CASSYSRLADTQYF. In DNA, the CDR3 is TGTGCCAGCAGTTACTCACGACTTGCAGATACGCAGTATTTT.

The rearrangement joins TRBV2 to TRBJ1-1, with TRBD1 identical over 11 bases. The germline gives CDR1 SNHLY, CDR2 FYNNEI. Germline trimming cut 11 bases from V and 3 bases from J; bases unmatched to any gene: 5. This CDR3 has 13 amino acids. The CDR3 is CAVQDRGHTEAFF. The CDR3 DNA reads TGTGCCGTCCAGGACAGGGGGCACACTGAAGCTTTCTTT.

CDR3 nucleotides: TGTGCCAGCAGTTTAGGCGACAGGGGCTCTGGAAACACCATATATTTT. This codes for CASSLGDRGSGNTIYF. The chain links TRBV28 to TRBJ1-3, with 8 bases matching TRBD1. This CDR3 is 16 amino acids long. Germline CDR1 MDHEN, CDR2 SYDVKM. J lost 0 bases, V lost 2 bases, and 3 bases had no gene match.

This sequence joins TRBV6-5 and TRBJ2-7, with TRBD2 matching over 8 bases. The CDR3 spans 14 residues. CDR1 is MNHEY, CDR2 SVGAGI, per germline. The V segment lost 6 bases and the J segment 5 bases; nucleotides outside the gene matches: 9. DNA of the CDR3: TGTGCCAGCAGCCTCCCGGGACTAGATCACGAGCAGTACTTC. It is translated as CASSLPGLDHEQYF.

The gene calls are TRBV5-4 and TRBJ2-3, with TRBD2 identical over 9 bases. Trimming removed 0 bases from V and 0 bases from J; junction bases left unmatched: 2. The CDR3 contains 16 residues. CDR1 and CDR2 (germline): SGHNT, YYREEE (reference sequence). CDR3 amino acids: CASSLGLAASTDTQYF. In DNA form, the CDR3 reads TGTGCCAGCAGCTTGGGACTAGCGGCTAGCACAGATACGCAGTATTTT.

This chain uses TRBV5-1 with TRBJ1-6; D unclear. The CDR3 covers 19 residues. Germline V gene data show CDR1 as SGHRS and CDR2 as YFSETQ. V lost 1 base and J 4 bases, leaving 21 bases between the germline ends. The CDR3 reads CASSLRTSPAGRYNSPLHF. The CDR3 nucleotides read TGCGCCAGCAGCTTGAGAACCAGTCCCGCGGGCCGTTATAATTCACCCCTCCACTTT. The entire variable domain, with the rest obtained from reference TRBV5-1 and TRBJ1-6, is as follows: KAGVTQTPRYLIKTRGQQVTLSCSPISGHRSVSWYQQTPGQGLQFLFEYFSETQRNKGNFPGRFSGRQFSNSRSEMNVSTLELGDSALYLCASSLRTSPAGRYNSPLHFGNGTRLTVT.

The genes are TRBV30 and TRBJ2-7; a possible D gene is TRBD1 (5 bases). CDR3 size: 14 residues. Germline V gives CDR1 GTSNPN, CDR2 SVGIG (reference sequence). V was pared by 3 bases and J by 0 bases, with 12 bases between. The chain's CDR3 is CAWRGWGSSYEQYF. CDR3 nucleotides: TGTGCCTGGAGGGGGTGGGGCAGCTCCTACGAGCAGTACTTC.